The sequence of this TCR beta chain was determined in a study of metastatic and nonmetastatic thyroid tumors. This clone was counted at least ten times. Ahead of thyroid surgery, no patient had received treatment of any kind. As originally analysed: Between-group CDR3 differences, defined by clinicopathological status, yielded a distant-metastasis classifier for papillary thyroid cancer. TCRdb called clones again from the PCR reads with MiXCR. These V and J calls derive from TCRdb rather than the authors' analysis. The sample contains tens of thousands of clones, roughly 11% of which appear only once. Sequenced material: blood. The TCR was taken from a female donor with papillary thyroid cancer or a benign thyroid nodule (not recorded which). Some clones in this sample may be carry-over from other donors' samples.

In DNA form, the CDR3 reads TGTGCCAGTAAAGAGGCGAGTACCCACAATGAGCAGTTCTTC. The encoded protein is CASKEASTHNEQFF. This chain uses TRBV19 with TRBJ2-1; no clear D. The CDR3 is made up of 14 amino acids. Looked up from germline, CDR1 is LNHDA and CDR2 is SQIVND (reference sequence). Trimming shortened V by 7 bases and J by 5 bases, and 15 bases separated the two germline ends. The complete variable domain, with remaining parts taken from reference TRBV19 and TRBJ2-1, reads DGGITQSPKYLFRKEGQNVTLSCEQNLNHDAMYWYRQDPGQGLRLIYYSQIVNDFQKGDIAEGYSVSREKKESFPLTVTSAQKNPTAFYLCASKEASTHNEQFFGPGTRLTVL.